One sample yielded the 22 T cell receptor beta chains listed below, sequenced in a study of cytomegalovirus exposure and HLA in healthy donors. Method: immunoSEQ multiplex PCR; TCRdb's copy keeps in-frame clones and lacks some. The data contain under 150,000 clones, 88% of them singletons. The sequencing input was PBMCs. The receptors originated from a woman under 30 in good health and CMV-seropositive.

CDR3 in amino acids: CSVEDGGQGTEAFF. The CDR3 DNA follows: TGCAGCGTTGAAGATGGGGGACAGGGAACTGAAGCTTTCTTT. The chain links TRBV29-1 to TRBJ1-1; 9 bases are shared with TRBD1. The V gene end was trimmed by 0 bases and the J gene end by 5 bases; junction bases not matched to a gene: 4. Germline loops: CDR1 SQVTM, CDR2 ANQGSEA. This CDR3 comprises 14 residues.

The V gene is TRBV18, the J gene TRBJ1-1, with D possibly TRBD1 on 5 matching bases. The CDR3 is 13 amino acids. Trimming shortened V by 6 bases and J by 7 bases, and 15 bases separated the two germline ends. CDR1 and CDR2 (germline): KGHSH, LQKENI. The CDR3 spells CASSYRQGDEAFF. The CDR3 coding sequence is TGTGCCAGCTCTTATCGGCAGGGCGATGAAGCTTTCTTT. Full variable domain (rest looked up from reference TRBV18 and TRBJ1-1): NAGVMQNPRHLVRRRGQEARLRCSPMKGHSHVYWYRQLPEEGLKFMVYLQKENIIDESGMPKERFSAEFPKEGPSILRIQQVVRGDSAAYFCASSYRQGDEAFFGQGTRLTVV.

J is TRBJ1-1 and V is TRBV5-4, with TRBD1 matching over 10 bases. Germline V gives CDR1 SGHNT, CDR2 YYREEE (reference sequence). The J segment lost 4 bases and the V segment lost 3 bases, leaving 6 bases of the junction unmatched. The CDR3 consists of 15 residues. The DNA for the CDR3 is TGTGCCAGCAGCTGGGACAGGGGTGTGAGCACTGAAGCTTTCTTT. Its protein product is CASSWDRGVSTEAFF.

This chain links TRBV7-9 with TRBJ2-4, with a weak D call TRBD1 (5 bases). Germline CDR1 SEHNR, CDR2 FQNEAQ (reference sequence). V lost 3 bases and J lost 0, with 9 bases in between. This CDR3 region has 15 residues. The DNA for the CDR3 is TGTGCCAGCAGCTTGACAGTCCTAGCCAAAAACATTCAGTACTTC. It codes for CASSLTVLAKNIQYF.

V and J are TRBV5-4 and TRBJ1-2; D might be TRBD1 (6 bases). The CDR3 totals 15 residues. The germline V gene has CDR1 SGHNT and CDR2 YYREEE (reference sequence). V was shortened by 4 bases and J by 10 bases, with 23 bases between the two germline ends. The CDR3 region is CASSRESGGGINYTF. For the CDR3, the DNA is TGTGCCAGCAGCCGTGAATCGGGGGGCGGGATAAACTACACCTTC.

The CDR3 here is CASSSGETGNTEAFF. The CDR3 nucleotides are TGTGCCAGCAGTTCGGGTGAAACGGGGAACACTGAAGCTTTCTTT. The chain links TRBV27 to TRBJ1-1; D is unresolved. Germline V CDR1 and CDR2: MNHEY, SMNVEV (reference sequence). This CDR3 is 15 amino acids long. Trimming removed 4 bases from V and 1 base from J, with 13 bases in between.

The CDR3 loop reads CASRHDRAPFYGYTF. CDR3 nucleotide sequence: TGTGCCAGCAGGCATGACAGGGCTCCCTTCTATGGCTACACCTTC. V gene TRBV6-5 combines with J gene TRBJ1-2; 7 nucleotides align to TRBD1. This CDR3 is built from 15 residues. Trimming removed 6 bases from V and 4 bases from J; junction bases left unmatched: 11. Germline V gene data show CDR1 as MNHEY and CDR2 as SVGAGI.

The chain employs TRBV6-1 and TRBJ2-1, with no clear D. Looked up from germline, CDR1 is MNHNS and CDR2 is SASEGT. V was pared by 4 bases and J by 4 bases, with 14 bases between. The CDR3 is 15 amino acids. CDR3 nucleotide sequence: TGTGCCAGCAGTGTTGACAAGGCGACGTACAATGAGCAGTTCTTC. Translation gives CASSVDKATYNEQFF.

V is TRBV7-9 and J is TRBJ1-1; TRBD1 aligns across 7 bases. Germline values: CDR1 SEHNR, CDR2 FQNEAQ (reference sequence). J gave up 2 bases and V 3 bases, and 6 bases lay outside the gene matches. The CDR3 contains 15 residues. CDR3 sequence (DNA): TGTGCCAGCAGCTTGGGGGACAGAGGAAACACTGAAGCTTTCTTT. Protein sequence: CASSLGDRGNTEAFF.

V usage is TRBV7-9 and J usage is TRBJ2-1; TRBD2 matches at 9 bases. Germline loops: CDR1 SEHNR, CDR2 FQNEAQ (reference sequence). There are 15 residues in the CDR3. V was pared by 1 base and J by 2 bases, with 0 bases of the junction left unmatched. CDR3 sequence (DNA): TGTGCCAGCAGCTTAGGCGGGGGGGCCTACAATGAGCAGTTCTTC. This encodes CASSLGGGAYNEQFF.

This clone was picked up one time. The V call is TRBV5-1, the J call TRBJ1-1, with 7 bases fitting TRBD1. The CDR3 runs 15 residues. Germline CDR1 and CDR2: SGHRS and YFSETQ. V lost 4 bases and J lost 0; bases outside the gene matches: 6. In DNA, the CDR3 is TGCGCCAGCAGCCCTGGGACAGCTATGAACACTGAAGCTTTCTTT. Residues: CASSPGTAMNTEAFF.

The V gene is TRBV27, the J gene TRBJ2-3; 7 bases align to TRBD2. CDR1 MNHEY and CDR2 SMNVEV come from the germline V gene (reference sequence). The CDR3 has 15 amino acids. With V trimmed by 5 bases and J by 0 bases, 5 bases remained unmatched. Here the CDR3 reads CASSRSGASTDTQYF. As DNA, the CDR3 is TGTGCCAGCAGTCGGAGCGGGGCTAGCACAGATACGCAGTATTTT.

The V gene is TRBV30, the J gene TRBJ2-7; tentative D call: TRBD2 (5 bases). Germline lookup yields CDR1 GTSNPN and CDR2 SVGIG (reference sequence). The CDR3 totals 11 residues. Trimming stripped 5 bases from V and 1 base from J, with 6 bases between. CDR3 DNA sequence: TGTGCCTGGCGGACTTCCTACGAGCAGTACTTC. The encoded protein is CAWRTSYEQYF.

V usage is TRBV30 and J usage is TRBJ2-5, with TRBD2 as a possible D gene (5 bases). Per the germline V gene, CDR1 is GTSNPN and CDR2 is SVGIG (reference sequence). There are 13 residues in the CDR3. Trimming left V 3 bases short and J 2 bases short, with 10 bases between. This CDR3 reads CAWRREIQETQYF. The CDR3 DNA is TGTGCCTGGAGGAGGGAAATTCAAGAGACCCAGTACTTC.

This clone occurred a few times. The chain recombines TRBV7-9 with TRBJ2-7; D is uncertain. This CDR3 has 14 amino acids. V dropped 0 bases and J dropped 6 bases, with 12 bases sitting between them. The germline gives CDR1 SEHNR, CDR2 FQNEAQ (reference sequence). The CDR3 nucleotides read TGTGCCAGCAGCTTAGCGGCGGCAGTTCCCGAGCAGTACTTC. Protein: CASSLAAAVPEQYF.

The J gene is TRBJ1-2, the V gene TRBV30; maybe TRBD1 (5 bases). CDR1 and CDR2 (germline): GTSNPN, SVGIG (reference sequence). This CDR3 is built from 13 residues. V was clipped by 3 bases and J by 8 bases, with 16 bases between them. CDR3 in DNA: TGTGCCTGGAGCAAGGGGTGGGTAGGCGGCTACACCTTC. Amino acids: CAWSKGWVGGYTF. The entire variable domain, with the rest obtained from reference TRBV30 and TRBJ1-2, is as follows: SQTIHQWPATLVQPVGSPLSLECTVEGTSNPNLYWYRQAAGRGLQLLFYSVGIGQISSEVPQNLSASRPQDRQFILSSKKLLLSDSGFYLCAWSKGWVGGYTFGSGTRLTVV.

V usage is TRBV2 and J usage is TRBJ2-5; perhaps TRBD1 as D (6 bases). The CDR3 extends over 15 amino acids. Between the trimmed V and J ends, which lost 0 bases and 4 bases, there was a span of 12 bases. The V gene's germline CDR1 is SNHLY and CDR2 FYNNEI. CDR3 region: CASSEAGALGETQYF. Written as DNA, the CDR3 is TGTGCCAGCAGTGAAGCGGGGGCGTTGGGAGAGACCCAGTACTTC.

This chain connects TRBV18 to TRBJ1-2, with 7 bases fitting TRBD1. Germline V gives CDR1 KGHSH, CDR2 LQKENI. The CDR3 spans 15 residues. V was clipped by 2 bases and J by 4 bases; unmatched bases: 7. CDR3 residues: CASSPSGTAVYGYTF. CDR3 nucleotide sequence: TGTGCCAGCTCACCATCCGGGACAGCAGTCTATGGCTACACCTTC.

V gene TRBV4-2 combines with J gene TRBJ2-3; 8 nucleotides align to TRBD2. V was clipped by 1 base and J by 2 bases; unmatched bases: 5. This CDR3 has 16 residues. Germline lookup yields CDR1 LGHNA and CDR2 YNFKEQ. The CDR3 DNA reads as TGTGCCAGCAGCCAAGGGGGACTAGTCTTCACAGATACGCAGTATTTT. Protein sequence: CASSQGGLVFTDTQYF.

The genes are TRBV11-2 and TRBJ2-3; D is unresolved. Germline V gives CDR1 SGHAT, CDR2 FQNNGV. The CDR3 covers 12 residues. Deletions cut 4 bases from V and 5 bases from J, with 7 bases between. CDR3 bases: TGTGCCAGCAGCTATGGAGAAGATACGCAGTATTTT. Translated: CASSYGEDTQYF.

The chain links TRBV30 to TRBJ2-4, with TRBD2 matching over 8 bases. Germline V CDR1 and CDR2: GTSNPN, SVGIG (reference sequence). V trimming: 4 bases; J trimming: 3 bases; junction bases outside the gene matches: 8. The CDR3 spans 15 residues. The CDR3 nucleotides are TGTGCCTGGATAGGAGCGGGAGTCGGCAAAAACATTCAGTACTTC. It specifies CAWIGAGVGKNIQYF.

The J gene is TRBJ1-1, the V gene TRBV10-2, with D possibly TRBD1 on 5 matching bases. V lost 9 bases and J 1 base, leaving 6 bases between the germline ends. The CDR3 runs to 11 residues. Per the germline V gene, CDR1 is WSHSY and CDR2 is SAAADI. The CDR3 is CASTGNTEAFF. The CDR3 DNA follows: TGCGCCAGTACAGGGAACACTGAAGCTTTCTTT.